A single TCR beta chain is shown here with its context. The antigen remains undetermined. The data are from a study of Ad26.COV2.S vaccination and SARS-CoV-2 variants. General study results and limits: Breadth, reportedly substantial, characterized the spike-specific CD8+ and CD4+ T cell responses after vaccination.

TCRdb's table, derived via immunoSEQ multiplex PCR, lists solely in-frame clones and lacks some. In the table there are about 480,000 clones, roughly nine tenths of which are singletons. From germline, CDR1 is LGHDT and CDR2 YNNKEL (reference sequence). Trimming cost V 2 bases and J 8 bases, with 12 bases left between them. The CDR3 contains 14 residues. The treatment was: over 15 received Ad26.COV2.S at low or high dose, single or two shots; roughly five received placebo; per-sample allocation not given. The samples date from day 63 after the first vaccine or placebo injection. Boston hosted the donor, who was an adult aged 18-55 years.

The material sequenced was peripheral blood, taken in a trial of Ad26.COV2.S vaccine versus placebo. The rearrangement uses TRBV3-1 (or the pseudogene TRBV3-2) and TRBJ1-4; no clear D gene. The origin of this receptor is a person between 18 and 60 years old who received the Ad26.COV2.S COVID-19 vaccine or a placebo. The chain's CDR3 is CASSQYDRLEKLFF. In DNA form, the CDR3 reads TGTGCCAGCAGCCAATACGACCGGCTAGAAAAACTGTTTTTT.